These 10 T cell receptor beta chains were all obtained from the same sample, sequenced in a study of T cells in Graves' hyperthyroidism and ophthalmopathy. The source material, RNA transcripts, was used to amplify TCR beta CDR3 regions. With the HTBI primer set, the TCR CDR3 went through a first round of RT-PCR. TCRdb fed the multiplex PCR reads into MiXCR, producing one record per CDR3 protein. The data show roughly 500,000 distinct CDR3 sequences, approximately 48% seen once. The sequenced sample was peripheral blood or thyroid tissue (not recorded which). These receptors were taken from an adult woman with Graves' disease, either hyperthyroidism or ophthalmopathy (not recorded which).

The rearrangement links TRBV28 to TRBJ2-5; no reliable D call. This CDR3 has 12 amino acids. The germline V gene has CDR1 MDHEN and CDR2 SYDVKM. V was clipped by 5 bases and J by 5 bases, with 9 bases between them. CDR3 nucleotide sequence: TGTGCCAGCAGTGTCTCGAGGGAGACCCAGTACTTC. Translating it yields CASSVSRETQYF.

The V and J genes are TRBV7-3 and TRBJ2-7, with D perhaps TRBD2 (6 bases). The CDR3 length is 15 residues. V lost 5 bases to trimming and J lost 3 bases, with 17 bases between them. Germline V gene data show CDR1 as SGHTA and CDR2 as FQGTGA. This CDR3 is CASSVGPGLHYEQYF. CDR3 DNA sequence: TGTGCCAGCAGCGTAGGACCGGGACTGCACTACGAGCAGTACTTC.

This clonotype came up many times. The rearrangement links TRBV7-3 to TRBJ1-5; D remains ambiguous. Per germline, CDR1 SGHTA and CDR2 FQGTGA. The CDR3 covers 13 residues. V lost 1 base and J 5 bases, leaving 6 bases between the germline ends. The CDR3 sequence: CASSLSGDQPQHF. The CDR3 nucleotides read TGTGCCAGCAGCTTAAGTGGGGATCAGCCCCAGCATTTT.

This clonotype was counted at least ten times. This chain connects TRBV7-9 to TRBJ1-5, with 9 nucleotides matching TRBD1. The CDR3 runs to 15 residues. From germline, CDR1 is SEHNR and CDR2 FQNEAQ (reference sequence). After removal of 5 bases from V and 5 bases from J, the junction contained 7 bases not matched to a gene. Here the CDR3 DNA reads TGTGCCAGCAGCCCCGGGACAGGGTTTGATCAGCCCCAGCATTTT. It specifies CASSPGTGFDQPQHF.

The V gene is TRBV11-2, the J gene TRBJ1-3; 12 positions match TRBD1. V shed 5 bases, J shed 4 bases, and the junction held 3 bases outside the gene matches. There are 15 residues in the CDR3. Germline V gene sequence: CDR1 SGHAT, CDR2 FQNNGV. This CDR3 reads CASSDGTGGGNTIYF. As DNA, the CDR3 is TGTGCCAGCAGCGACGGGACAGGGGGCGGAAACACCATATATTTT.

This clonotype occurred once. This chain links TRBV10-3 with TRBJ2-7; 12 nucleotides line up with TRBD1. CDR1 and CDR2 from the germline V gene are ENHRY and SYGVKD. The CDR3 runs to 13 residues. J lost 5 bases, V lost 10 bases, and 6 bases had no gene match. CDR3 nucleotide sequence: TGTGCCACCTCCGGGACAGGGGGCAACGAGCAGTACTTC. Translation: CATSGTGGNEQYF.

The chain carries TRBV5-1 and TRBJ1-2, with unresolved D. V was pared by 3 bases and J by 4 bases, with 7 bases between. Germline CDR1 SGHRS, CDR2 YFSETQ. CDR3 length: 12 residues. The CDR3 bases are TGCGCCAGCAGCTCCCACGGCTATGGCTACACCTTC. Protein product: CASSSHGYGYTF. Complete variable domain (other parts from reference TRBV5-1 and TRBJ1-2): KAGVTQTPRYLIKTRGQQVTLSCSPISGHRSVSWYQQTPGQGLQFLFEYFSETQRNKGNFPGRFSGRQFSNSRSEMNVSTLELGDSALYLCASSSHGYGYTFGSGTRLTVV.

This clonotype was found once. The chain uses TRBV10-3 and TRBJ1-5, with D perhaps TRBD1 (6 bases). This CDR3 comprises 13 residues. The germline CDR1 and CDR2 sequences are ENHRY and SYGVKD. Deletions cut 5 bases from V and 5 bases from J, with 10 bases between. CDR3 DNA sequence: TGTGCCATCAGTAGTCGACAGGATCAGCCCCAGCATTTT. This translates into CAISSRQDQPQHF.

Many counts were recorded for this clonotype. V is TRBV20-1 and J is TRBJ2-6; unclear D gene. Germline V lookup: CDR1 DFQATT, CDR2 SNEGSKA (reference sequence). V shed 2 bases and J shed 2 bases, with 7 bases lying between them. The CDR3 is made up of 14 amino acids. The CDR3 DNA is TGCAGTGCTAGACAGGTCGCTGGGGCCAACGTCCTGACTTTC. Its protein product is CSARQVAGANVLTF.

To note about this clonotype: The junction and the germline gene differ at one end; a read error may be behind it. The chain has TRBV7-9 and TRBJ2-3, with TRBD2 matching 8 bases. Germline-derived CDR1 and CDR2 are SEHNR and FQNEAQ (reference sequence). The CDR3 totals 14 residues. CDR3 nucleotide sequence: TGTGACAGCAGTCTCGGGGGGGCCGCAGATACGCAGTATTTT. Its protein is CDSSLGGAADTQYF.